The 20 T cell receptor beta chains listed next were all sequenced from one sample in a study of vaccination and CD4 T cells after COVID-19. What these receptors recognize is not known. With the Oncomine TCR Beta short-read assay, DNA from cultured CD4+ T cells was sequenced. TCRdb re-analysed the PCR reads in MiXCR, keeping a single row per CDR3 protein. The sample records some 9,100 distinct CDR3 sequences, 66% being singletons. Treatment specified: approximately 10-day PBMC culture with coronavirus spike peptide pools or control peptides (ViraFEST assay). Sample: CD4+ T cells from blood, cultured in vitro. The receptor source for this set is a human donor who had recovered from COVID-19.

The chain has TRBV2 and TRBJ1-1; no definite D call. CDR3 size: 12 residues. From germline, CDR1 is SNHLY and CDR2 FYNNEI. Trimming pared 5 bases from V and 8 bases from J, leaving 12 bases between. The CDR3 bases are TGTGCCAGCAGTTACCACACACAGGAAGCTTTCTTT. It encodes CASSYHTQEAFF.

The CDR3 loop reads CASSQVRNNQPQHF. The CDR3 region has the DNA TGCGCCAGCAGCCAAGTCCGGAACAATCAGCCCCAGCATTTT. The chain carries TRBV4-3 and TRBJ1-5; D is uncertain. Trimming removed 1 base from V and 3 bases from J, with 7 bases in between. This CDR3 contains 14 residues. Looked up from germline, CDR1 is LGHNA and CDR2 is YSLEER.

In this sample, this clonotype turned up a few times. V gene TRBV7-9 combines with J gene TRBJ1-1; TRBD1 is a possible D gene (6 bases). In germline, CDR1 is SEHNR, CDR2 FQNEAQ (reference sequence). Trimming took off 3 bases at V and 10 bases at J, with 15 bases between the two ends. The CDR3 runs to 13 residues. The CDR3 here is CASSFQGYSGAFF. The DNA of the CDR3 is TGTGCCAGCAGCTTCCAGGGGTACAGCGGAGCTTTCTTT.

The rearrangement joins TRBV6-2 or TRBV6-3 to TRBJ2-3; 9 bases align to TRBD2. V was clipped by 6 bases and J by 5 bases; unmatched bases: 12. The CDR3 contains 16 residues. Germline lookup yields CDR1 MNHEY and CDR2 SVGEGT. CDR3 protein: CASSSPAGGLRDTQYF. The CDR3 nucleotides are TGTGCCAGCAGCAGTCCGGCGGGGGGGCTACGAGATACGCAGTATTTT.

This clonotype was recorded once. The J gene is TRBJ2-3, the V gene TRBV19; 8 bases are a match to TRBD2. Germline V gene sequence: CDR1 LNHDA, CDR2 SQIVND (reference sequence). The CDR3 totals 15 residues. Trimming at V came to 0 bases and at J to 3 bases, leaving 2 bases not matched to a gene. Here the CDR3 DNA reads TGTGCCAGTAGTATAGACGCTAGCGGGACAGATACGCAGTATTTT. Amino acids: CASSIDASGTDTQYF.

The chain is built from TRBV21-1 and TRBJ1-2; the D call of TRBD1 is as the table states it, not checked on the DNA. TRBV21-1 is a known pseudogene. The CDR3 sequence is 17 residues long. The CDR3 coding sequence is TGTGCCAGCGCTCGGACGTGCGTTACGCCCCGGGCCTATGGCTACACCTTC. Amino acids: CASARTCVTPRAYGYTF.

In DNA, the CDR3 is TGTGCCAGCAGCCCATATATCTCACAGGGGACTGAAGCTTTCTTT. It is translated as CASSPYISQGTEAFF. The chain links TRBV14 to TRBJ1-1; the match to TRBD1 covers 7 bases. The CDR3 consists of 15 residues. The germline CDR1 and CDR2 sequences are SGHDN and FVKESK. Losses at the gene ends were 4 bases for V and 5 bases for J; bases not matched to a gene: 10.

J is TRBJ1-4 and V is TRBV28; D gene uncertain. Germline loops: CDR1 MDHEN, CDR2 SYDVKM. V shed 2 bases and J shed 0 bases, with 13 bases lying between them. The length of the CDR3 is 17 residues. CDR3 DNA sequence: TGTGCCAGCAGTTTACAGGTCGGGTTCGCAACTAATGAAAAACTGTTTTTT. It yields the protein CASSLQVGFATNEKLFF.

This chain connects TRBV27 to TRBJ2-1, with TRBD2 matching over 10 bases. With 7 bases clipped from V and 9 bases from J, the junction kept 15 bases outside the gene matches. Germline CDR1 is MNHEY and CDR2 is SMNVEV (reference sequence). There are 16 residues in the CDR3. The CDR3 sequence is CASKPTSGSGGIEQFF. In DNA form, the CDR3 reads TGTGCCAGCAAACCGACCAGCGGTAGCGGGGGGATTGAGCAGTTCTTC.

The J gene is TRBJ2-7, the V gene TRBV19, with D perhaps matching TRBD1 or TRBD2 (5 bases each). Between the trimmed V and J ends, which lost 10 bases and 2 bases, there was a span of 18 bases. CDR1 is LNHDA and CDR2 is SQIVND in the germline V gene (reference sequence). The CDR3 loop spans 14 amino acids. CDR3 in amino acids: CATRRFRGAYEQYF. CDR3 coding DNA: TGTGCCACCAGGAGGTTCCGAGGGGCCTACGAGCAGTACTTC.

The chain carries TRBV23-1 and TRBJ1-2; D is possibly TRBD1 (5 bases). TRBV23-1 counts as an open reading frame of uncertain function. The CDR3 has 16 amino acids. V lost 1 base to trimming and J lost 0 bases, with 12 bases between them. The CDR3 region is CASSQLEQVSNYGYTF. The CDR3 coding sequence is TGCGCCAGCAGTCAATTGGAACAGGTTTCTAACTATGGCTACACCTTC.

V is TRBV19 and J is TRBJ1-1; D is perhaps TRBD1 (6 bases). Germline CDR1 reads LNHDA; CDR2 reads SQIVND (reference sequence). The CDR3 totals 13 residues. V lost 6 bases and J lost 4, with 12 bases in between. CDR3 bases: TGTGCCAGTAGAACAAGGGGGAGCACTGAAGCTTTCTTT. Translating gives CASRTRGSTEAFF.

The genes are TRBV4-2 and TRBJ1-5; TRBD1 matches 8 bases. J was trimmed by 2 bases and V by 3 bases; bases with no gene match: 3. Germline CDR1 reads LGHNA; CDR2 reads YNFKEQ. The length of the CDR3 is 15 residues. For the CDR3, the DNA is TGTGCCAGCAGCCAGGCGACAGGGGGCAATCAGCCCCAGCATTTT. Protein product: CASSQATGGNQPQHF.

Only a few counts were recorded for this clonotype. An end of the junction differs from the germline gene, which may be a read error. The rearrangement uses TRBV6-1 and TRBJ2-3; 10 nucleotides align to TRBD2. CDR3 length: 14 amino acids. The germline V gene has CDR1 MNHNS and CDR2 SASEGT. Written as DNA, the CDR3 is TGTGCCAGCAGGGAAGCGGGGGGGCGAGATACGCAGTATTTT. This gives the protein CASREAGGRDTQYF.

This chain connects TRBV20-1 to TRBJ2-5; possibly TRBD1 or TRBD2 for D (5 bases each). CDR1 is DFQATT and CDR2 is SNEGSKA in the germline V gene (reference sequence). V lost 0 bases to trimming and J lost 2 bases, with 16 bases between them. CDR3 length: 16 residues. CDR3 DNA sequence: TGCAGTGCTAGAGATTCGCAGGGACGTGGGCAAGAGACCCAGTACTTC. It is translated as CSARDSQGRGQETQYF.

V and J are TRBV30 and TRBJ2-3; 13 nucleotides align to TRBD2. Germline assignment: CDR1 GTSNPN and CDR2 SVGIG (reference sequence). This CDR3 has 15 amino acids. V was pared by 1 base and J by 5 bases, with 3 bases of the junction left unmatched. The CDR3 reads CAWSELAGGEDTQYF. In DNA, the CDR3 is TGTGCCTGGAGTGAACTAGCGGGGGGGGAAGATACGCAGTATTTT.

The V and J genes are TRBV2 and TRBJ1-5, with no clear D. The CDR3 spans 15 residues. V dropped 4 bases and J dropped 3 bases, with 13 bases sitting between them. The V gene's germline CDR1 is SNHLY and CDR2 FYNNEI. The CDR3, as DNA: TGTGCCAGCAGTGGCGAGTCCGGCCTCAATCAGCCCCAGCATTTT. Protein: CASSGESGLNQPQHF.

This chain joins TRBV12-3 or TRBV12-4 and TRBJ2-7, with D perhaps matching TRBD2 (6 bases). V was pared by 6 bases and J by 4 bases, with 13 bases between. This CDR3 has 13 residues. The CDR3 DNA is TGTGCCAGCAGGCAAGGGACTGTTTACGAGCAGTACTTC. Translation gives CASRQGTVYEQYF.

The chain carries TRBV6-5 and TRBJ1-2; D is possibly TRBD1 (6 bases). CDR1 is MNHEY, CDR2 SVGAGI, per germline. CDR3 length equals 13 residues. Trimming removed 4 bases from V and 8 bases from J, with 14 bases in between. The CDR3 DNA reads TGTGCCAGCAGTTCTACAGGGACCCGAGGCTACACCTTC. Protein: CASSSTGTRGYTF.

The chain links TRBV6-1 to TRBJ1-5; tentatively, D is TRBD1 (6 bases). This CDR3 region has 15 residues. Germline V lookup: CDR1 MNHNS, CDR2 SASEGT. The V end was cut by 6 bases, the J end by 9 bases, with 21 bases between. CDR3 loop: CASSGEAAGAGPQHF. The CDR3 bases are TGTGCCAGCAGCGGAGAAGCGGCAGGGGCCGGGCCCCAGCATTTT.